This passage covers 5 T cell receptor beta chains from one sample sequenced in a study of CD8 T cells in ankylosing spondylitis. TCRdb reanalysed the 5' RACE reads using MiXCR and keeps one entry per CDR3 protein. The repertoire holds more than 150,000 distinct CDR3 sequences, with around a sixth as singletons. Sequencing input: blood, either unsorted or a sorted T cell fraction (not recorded which). These receptors all come from a male donor aged 5-29 years with ankylosing spondylitis or in good health (not recorded which).

This clonotype was counted many times. The chain is built from TRBV5-6 and TRBJ2-1; tentatively, D is TRBD2 (5 bases). Germline-derived CDR1 and CDR2 are SGHDT and YYEEEE. Deletions cut 5 bases from V and 0 bases from J, with 12 bases between. The CDR3 extends over 15 amino acids. The CDR3 loop is CASSFNSGSYNEQFF. In nucleotides, the CDR3 is TGTGCCAGCAGTTTTAACAGCGGCTCCTACAATGAGCAGTTCTTC.

This clonotype was picked up many times. CDR3 residues: CSVSTGQGGSGNTIYF. CDR3 bases: TGCAGCGTTTCAACCGGACAGGGAGGGTCTGGAAACACCATATATTTT. V usage is TRBV29-1 and J usage is TRBJ1-3, with 8 bases identical to TRBD1. CDR3 length: 16 residues. The V gene's germline CDR1 is SQVTM and CDR2 ANQGSEA. V gave up 5 bases and J gave up 1 base; unmatched junction bases: 10.

This clonotype was counted ten times or more. The rearrangement joins TRBV6-2 or TRBV6-3 to TRBJ1-5; tentative D call: TRBD1 (5 bases). V was trimmed by 2 bases and J by 3 bases, leaving 14 bases between them. CDR3 length: 16 residues. In germline, CDR1 is MNHEY, CDR2 SVGEGT. Here the CDR3 reads CASSYGAGRYNQPQHF. The CDR3 nucleotides read TGTGCCAGCAGTTACGGGGCAGGGAGGTACAATCAGCCCCAGCATTTT.

This clonotype was counted many times. The CDR3 bases are TGTGCCAGCAGTTACCCGGGACACGGATATCAGCCCCAGCATTTT. It encodes CASSYPGHGYQPQHF. The chain carries TRBV6-2 or TRBV6-3 and TRBJ1-5, with D possibly TRBD1 on 6 matching bases. This CDR3 comprises 15 residues. The V gene's germline CDR1 is MNHEY and CDR2 SVGEGT. V lost 2 bases to trimming and J lost 5 bases, with 13 bases between them.

This clonotype was observed many times. The genes are TRBV5-1 and TRBJ1-2, with D possibly being TRBD1 (6 bases). Germline loops: CDR1 SGHRS, CDR2 YFSETQ. V was shortened by 0 bases and J by 7 bases, with 10 bases between the two germline ends. The CDR3 runs 13 residues. This CDR3 reads CASSLEQGGGYTF. CDR3 DNA sequence: TGCGCCAGCAGCTTGGAACAGGGAGGTGGCTACACCTTC.